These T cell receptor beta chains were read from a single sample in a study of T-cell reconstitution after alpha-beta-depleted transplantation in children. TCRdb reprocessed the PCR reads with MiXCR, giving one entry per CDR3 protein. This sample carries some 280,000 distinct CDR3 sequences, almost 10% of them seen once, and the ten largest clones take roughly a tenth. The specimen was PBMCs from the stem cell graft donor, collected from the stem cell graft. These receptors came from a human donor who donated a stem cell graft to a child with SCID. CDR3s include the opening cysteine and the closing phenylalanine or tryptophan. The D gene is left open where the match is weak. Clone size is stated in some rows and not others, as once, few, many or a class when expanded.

DNA: TGCGCCAGCAGCCAACTTGGTTTGGCGAACACCGGGGAGCTGTTTTTT; CDR3: CASSQLGLANTGELFF; V: TRBV5-1; J: TRBJ2-2; D: .; size: few
DNA: TGTGCCAGCAGGGCGGGGGTCGGAAACACCATATATTTT; CDR3: CASRAGVGNTIYF; V: TRBV6-5; J: TRBJ1-3; D: .; size: few
DNA: TGTGCCAGCAGTGTCTCCTCAGGGGGGGCCAAAAACATTCAGTACTTC; CDR3: CASSVSSGGAKNIQYF; V: TRBV27; J: TRBJ2-4; D: .; size: many
DNA: TGTGCCAGCAGCCAAGATGAAGGTATCACCGGGGAGCTGTTTTTT; CDR3: CASSQDEGITGELFF; V: TRBV4-2; J: TRBJ2-2; D: .; size: many
DNA: TGCGCCAGCAGCAACGGACAGGGTACTGAAGCTTTCTTT; CDR3: CASSNGQGTEAFF; V: TRBV5-1; J: TRBJ1-1; D: TRBD1; size: .
DNA: TGTGCCAGCAGCTTGGCCTCACAGGGGGCGAGTCAGCCCCAGCATTTT; CDR3: CASSLASQGASQPQHF; V: TRBV5-5; J: TRBJ1-5; D: TRBD1; size: few
DNA: TGTGCCAGCAGTTTAGAGGGCAGAGTAGGAAGCGGCTACACCTTC; CDR3: CASSLEGRVGSGYTF; V: TRBV12-3/TRBV12-4; J: TRBJ1-2; D: .; size: many
DNA: TGTGCCAGCAGCCCGGAGGCAGATTATTACGAGCAGTACTTC; CDR3: CASSPEADYYEQYF; V: TRBV5-5; J: TRBJ2-7; D: .; size: few
DNA: TGTGCCAGCAGCCACACCCCGGGAGGGCGACAGCCCCAGCATTTT; CDR3: CASSHTPGGRQPQHF; V: TRBV12-3/TRBV12-4; J: TRBJ1-5; D: .; size: .
DNA: TGCAGTGCCGGAAGGGACAGTAGCACAGATACGCAGTATTTT; CDR3: CSAGRDSSTDTQYF; V: TRBV20-1; J: TRBJ2-3; D: TRBD1; size: few
DNA: TGCGCCAGCAGCGGACAGGGCGGAACGCAGTATTTT; CDR3: CASSGQGGTQYF; V: TRBV10-1; J: TRBJ2-3; D: TRBD1; size: many
DNA: TGTGCCACGGGGGAAAGGACGAACACCGGGGAGCTGTTTTTT; CDR3: CATGERTNTGELFF; V: TRBV14; J: TRBJ2-2; D: .; size: .
DNA: TGCAGTGCTAGACAGCTCCGGAGTGACTTCACTGAAGCTTTCTTT; CDR3: CSARQLRSDFTEAFF; V: TRBV20-1; J: TRBJ1-1; D: .; size: few
DNA: TGCAGTGCTAGACAACCCGGGACAGGGGGCGCGCACTTC; CDR3: CSARQPGTGGAHF; V: TRBV20-1; J: TRBJ2-7; D: TRBD1; size: .
DNA: TGTGCCAGCAGCGTCGACCCTCCGGGGGCCTACAATCAGCCCCAGCATTTT; CDR3: CASSVDPPGAYNQPQHF; V: TRBV12-3/TRBV12-4; J: TRBJ1-5; D: .; size: many
DNA: TGTGCCAGCAGCTTAGCGGACCGGGACAGTTACAATGAGCAGTTCTTC; CDR3: CASSLADRDSYNEQFF; V: TRBV7-9; J: TRBJ2-1; D: TRBD1; size: few
DNA: TGTGCCAGCAGCTTATTGAGGGACGGAAACACCATATATTTT; CDR3: CASSLLRDGNTIYF; V: TRBV7-9; J: TRBJ1-3; D: .; size: many
DNA: TGTGCCAGCTCACCTCCGGGGACTACCACAGATACGCAGTATTTT; CDR3: CASSPPGTTTDTQYF; V: TRBV18; J: TRBJ2-3; D: TRBD2; size: few
DNA: TGTGCCAGCAGCTTGGGGCAGGGGGGTCTTAAAGATACGCAGTATTTT; CDR3: CASSLGQGGLKDTQYF; V: TRBV5-6; J: TRBJ2-3; D: .; size: few
DNA: TGTGCCAGCAGTGGACAGGAGAATAATTCACCCCTCCACTTT; CDR3: CASSGQENNSPLHF; V: TRBV12-3/TRBV12-4; J: TRBJ1-6; D: TRBD1; size: .
DNA: TGTGCCAGCAGCCGAGGTAGCGGGGGCTTTCAGTCAGATACGCAGTATTTT; CDR3: CASSRGSGGFQSDTQYF; V: TRBV3-1; J: TRBJ2-3; D: TRBD2; size: few
DNA: TGCGCCAGCAGCTTGGATGTGAACACCGGGGAGCTGTTTTTT; CDR3: CASSLDVNTGELFF; V: TRBV5-1; J: TRBJ2-2; D: .; size: .
DNA: TGTGCCAGCACTCAAGCCGGGACTAAGGATTCACCCCTCCACTTT; CDR3: CASTQAGTKDSPLHF; V: TRBV6-1; J: TRBJ1-6; D: .; size: many
DNA: TGTGCCAGCAGCGGGTACAACGAGCAGTACTTC; CDR3: CASSGYNEQYF; V: TRBV7-9; J: TRBJ2-7; D: .; size: many
DNA: TGTGCCAGCAGCTTAGACAGGGACTATGGCTACACCTTC; CDR3: CASSLDRDYGYTF; V: TRBV7-8; J: TRBJ1-2; D: .; size: many
DNA: TGTGCCAGCAGCAAGAGCGGGGGGGCCTACAATGAGCAGTTCTTC; CDR3: CASSKSGGAYNEQFF; V: TRBV7-9; J: TRBJ2-1; D: TRBD2; size: .
DNA: TGTGCCAGCTCATTGGGGACACCACCCCGTGACTATGGCTACACCTTC; CDR3: CASSLGTPPRDYGYTF; V: TRBV18; J: TRBJ1-2; D: .; size: many
DNA: TGTGCCAGCAACGCCCTGCTTAACACCGGGGAGCTGTTTTTT; CDR3: CASNALLNTGELFF; V: TRBV2; J: TRBJ2-2; D: .; size: .
DNA: TGTGCCATCCGCGAGGGATTTGACACTGAAGCTTTCTTT; CDR3: CAIREGFDTEAFF; V: TRBV10-3; J: TRBJ1-1; D: .; size: .
DNA: TGTGCCAGCAGACTGACAGGGCCCGGGGAGCTGTTTTTT; CDR3: CASRLTGPGELFF; V: TRBV6-1; J: TRBJ2-2; D: TRBD1; size: few
DNA: TGTGCCAGCAGCCAAGGGTCTTTCACAGATACGCAGTATTTT; CDR3: CASSQGSFTDTQYF; V: TRBV14; J: TRBJ2-3; D: .; size: few
DNA: TGTGCCAGCAGCCGGGCGGGGGCAGACACCGGGGAGCTGTTTTTT; CDR3: CASSRAGADTGELFF; V: TRBV12-3/TRBV12-4; J: TRBJ2-2; D: .; size: few
DNA: TGTGCCAGCAGCCCGGGTGGGGCCCGTGGCACTGAAGCTTTCTTT; CDR3: CASSPGGARGTEAFF; V: TRBV11-2; J: TRBJ1-1; D: .; size: .
DNA: TGCGCCAGCAGCTTCCGACTAGTTTCCGGGGAGCTGTTTTTT; CDR3: CASSFRLVSGELFF; V: TRBV5-1; J: TRBJ2-2; D: .; size: few
DNA: TGTGCCAGCACCTGGGGGCGATCGGATGTGGATGAGCAGTTCTTC; CDR3: CASTWGRSDVDEQFF; V: TRBV27; J: TRBJ2-1; D: .; size: .
DNA: TGTGCCAGCAGCTTAGAGCCTTTGCGCGGGGGTACGAGCTCCTACGAGCAGTACTTC; CDR3: CASSLEPLRGGTSSYEQYF; V: TRBV7-3; J: TRBJ2-7; D: TRBD2; size: .
DNA: TGTGCCAGCAGTGAACCGTCGGCCGTCTCCTACAATGAGCAGTTCTTC; CDR3: CASSEPSAVSYNEQFF; V: TRBV2; J: TRBJ2-1; D: .; size: many
DNA: TGTGCCAGCAGCCAGGGCAGCAATCAGCCCCAGCATTTT; CDR3: CASSQGSNQPQHF; V: TRBV7-3; J: TRBJ1-5; D: .; size: few
DNA: TGTGCCAGCAGTTTTTCAGGGTCCAATGAGCAGTTCTTC; CDR3: CASSFSGSNEQFF; V: TRBV5-1; J: TRBJ2-1; D: .; size: many
DNA: TGTGCCAGCAGCACCCCACAGGGGGATCCCTATCACGAGCAGTACTTC; CDR3: CASSTPQGDPYHEQYF; V: TRBV2; J: TRBJ2-7; D: TRBD1; size: many
DNA: TGTGCCACCGGGTTTGGGGTAGCGGGGACCGGGGAGCTGTTTTTT; CDR3: CATGFGVAGTGELFF; V: TRBV12-3/TRBV12-4; J: TRBJ2-2; D: TRBD2; size: few
DNA: TGTGCCATCAGGAGCTTACCGGGACAGTCCACAGATACGCAGTATTTT; CDR3: CAIRSLPGQSTDTQYF; V: TRBV10-3; J: TRBJ2-3; D: TRBD1; size: many
DNA: TGCGCCAGCAGCTTGGCGGGACAGGGGATCCACGAGCAGTACTTC; CDR3: CASSLAGQGIHEQYF; V: TRBV5-1; J: TRBJ2-7; D: TRBD1; size: once
DNA: TGTGCCAGCAGAAGAGGACAGGGTGGCAATCAGCCCCAGCATTTT; CDR3: CASRRGQGGNQPQHF; V: TRBV12-3/TRBV12-4; J: TRBJ1-5; D: TRBD1; size: .
DNA: TGTGCCAGCACTTTAAGTCCCGGGACAGGTTACAATGAGCAGTTCTTC; CDR3: CASTLSPGTGYNEQFF; V: TRBV12-3/TRBV12-4; J: TRBJ2-1; D: TRBD1; size: many
DNA: TGTGCCAGCAGTCCTGGGGGGCATGGGGGCTACACCTTC; CDR3: CASSPGGHGGYTF; V: TRBV27; J: TRBJ1-2; D: .; size: .
DNA: TGCGCCAGCAGCTTAATCGACCGAGACCGGTTGACGGCCTATCCCACTGAAGCTTTCTTT; CDR3: CASSLIDRDRLTAYPTEAFF; V: TRBV5-1; J: TRBJ1-1; D: .; size: few
DNA: TGTGCCAGCAGTTTACTCATGGGAGGTCTAGGACAGGGGGCGGACACGCAGTATTTT; CDR3: CASSLLMGGLGQGADTQYF; V: TRBV27; J: TRBJ2-3; D: TRBD1; size: .
DNA: TGCAGTGCTTTGGACCCAAGCTCTGGAAACACCATATATTTT; CDR3: CSALDPSSGNTIYF; V: TRBV20-1; J: TRBJ1-3; D: .; size: few
DNA: TGTGCCAGCAGCAAAGTATGGACAGTTCGGGAGACCCAGTACTTC; CDR3: CASSKVWTVRETQYF; V: TRBV21-1; J: TRBJ2-5; D: .; size: .
DNA: TGCAGTGCTACCCTATGGGGGGCGAAGTCTGAGCAGTTCTTC; CDR3: CSATLWGAKSEQFF; V: TRBV20-1; J: TRBJ2-1; D: .; size: .
DNA: TGTGCCAGCAGCTTAGCAGGGACAGGGTTCAATGAGCAGTTCTTC; CDR3: CASSLAGTGFNEQFF; V: TRBV7-3; J: TRBJ2-1; D: TRBD1; size: many
DNA: TGTGCCAGCAGCTTATGGGGCTGGGAGCTGTTTTTT; CDR3: CASSLWGWELFF; V: TRBV11-2; J: TRBJ2-2; D: .; size: .
DNA: TGTGCCAGCAGCGTAGAAGCAGGGGACGAGCAGTACTTC; CDR3: CASSVEAGDEQYF; V: TRBV9; J: TRBJ2-7; D: .; size: .
DNA: TGTGCCAGCAGCTTGAGGGGACAGGGTTCCTACGAGCAGTACTTC; CDR3: CASSLRGQGSYEQYF; V: TRBV7-2; J: TRBJ2-7; D: TRBD1; size: few